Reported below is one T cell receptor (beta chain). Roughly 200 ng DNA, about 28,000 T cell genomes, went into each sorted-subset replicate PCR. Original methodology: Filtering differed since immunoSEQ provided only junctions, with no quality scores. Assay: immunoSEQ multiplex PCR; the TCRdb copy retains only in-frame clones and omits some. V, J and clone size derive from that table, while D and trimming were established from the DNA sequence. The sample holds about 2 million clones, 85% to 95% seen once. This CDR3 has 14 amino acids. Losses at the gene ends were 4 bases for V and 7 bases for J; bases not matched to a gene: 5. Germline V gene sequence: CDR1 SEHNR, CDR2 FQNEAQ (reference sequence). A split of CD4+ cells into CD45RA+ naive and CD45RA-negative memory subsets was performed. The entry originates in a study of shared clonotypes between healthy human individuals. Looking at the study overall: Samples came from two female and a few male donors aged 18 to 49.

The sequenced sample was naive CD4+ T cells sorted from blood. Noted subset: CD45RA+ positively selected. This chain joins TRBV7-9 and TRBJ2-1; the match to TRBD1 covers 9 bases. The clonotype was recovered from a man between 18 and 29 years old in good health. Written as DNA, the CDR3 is TGTGCCAGCAGCTCCAACAGGGGGCGAAATGAGCAGTTCTTC. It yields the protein CASSSNRGRNEQFF. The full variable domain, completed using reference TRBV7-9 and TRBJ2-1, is DTGVSQNPRHKITKRGQNVTFRCDPISEHNRLYWYRQTLGQGPEFLTYFQNEAQLEKSRLLSDRFSAERPKGSFSTLEIQRTEQGDSAMYLCASSSNRGRNEQFFGPGTRLTVL.